The 22 T cell receptor beta chains presented below share a single source sample, sequenced in a study of CD4 T cells in relation to SARS-CoV-2 and coronaviruses. The protocol was immunoSEQ multiplex PCR, while the TCRdb copy is restricted to in-frame clones and leaves out a portion. The data hold some 22,000 clones, with 78% observed a single time. Their antigen targets remain unknown. The unexposed donors gave CD4+ T cells in about 2011-2019, prior to COVID-19. After approximately 10 days of culture, CD4+ T cells were isolated. The sequenced sample was CD4+ T cells from PBMCs, cultured in vitro. Receptor source: a human donor in good health.

The chain employs TRBV24-1 and TRBJ2-1; no clear D gene. The V end was cut by 7 bases, the J end by 0 bases, with 9 bases between. The CDR3 spans 14 residues. The germline V gene has CDR1 KGHDR and CDR2 SFDVKD. CDR3 sequence reads: CATSPAYSYNEQFF. CDR3 sequence (DNA): TGTGCCACCAGCCCGGCATACTCCTACAATGAGCAGTTCTTC.

This clone has just a few counts. This chain connects TRBV28 to TRBJ1-3, with TRBD1 matching over 7 bases. With 5 bases clipped from V and 0 bases from J, the junction kept 7 bases outside the gene matches. The CDR3 has 16 residues. Germline V gives CDR1 MDHEN, CDR2 SYDVKM. CDR3 protein: CASSSTGDLSGNTIYF. The CDR3 DNA sequence: TGTGCCAGCAGTAGCACAGGGGACCTCTCTGGAAACACCATATATTTT.

The V gene is TRBV30, the J gene TRBJ2-3; the match to TRBD1 covers 10 bases. Germline-derived CDR1 and CDR2 are GTSNPN and SVGIG (reference sequence). The CDR3 is 16 amino acids. V gave up 3 bases and J gave up 6 bases; unmatched junction bases: 12. The CDR3 is CAWSPIGQGVMDTQYF. The CDR3 DNA reads as TGTGCCTGGAGCCCTATAGGACAGGGGGTAATGGATACGCAGTATTTT. The full variable domain, rest sourced from reference TRBV30 and TRBJ2-3, is SQTIHQWPATLVQPVGSPLSLECTVEGTSNPNLYWYRQAAGRGLQLLFYSVGIGQISSEVPQNLSASRPQDRQFILSSKKLLLSDSGFYLCAWSPIGQGVMDTQYFGPGTRLTVL.

The CDR3 loop is CASSLQGWEQYF. The CDR3, as DNA: TGTGCCAGCAGCTTACAGGGTTGGGAGCAGTACTTC. The chain links TRBV5-4 to TRBJ2-7; tentatively, D is TRBD1 (6 bases). This CDR3 region has 12 residues. V was clipped by 2 bases and J by 7 bases, with 10 bases between them. In germline, CDR1 is SGHNT, CDR2 YYREEE (reference sequence). Based on the CDR3 plus reference TRBV5-4 and TRBJ2-7, the full variable domain is ETGVTQSPTHLIKTRGQQVTLRCSSQSGHNTVSWYQQALGQGPQFIFQYYREEENGRGNFPPRFSGLQFPNYSSELNVNALELDDSALYLCASSLQGWEQYFGPGTRLTVT.

The V gene is TRBV4-1, the J gene TRBJ1-3; TRBD1 aligns across 8 bases. Germline assignment: CDR1 MGHRA and CDR2 YSYEKL. The CDR3 is 19 residues long. The J segment lost 2 bases and the V segment lost 0 bases, leaving 12 bases of the junction unmatched. This CDR3 is CASSQDPGQGAITGNTIYF. CDR3 DNA sequence: TGCGCCAGCAGCCAAGATCCAGGACAGGGAGCGATAACTGGAAACACCATATATTTT.

This clone has only one observation. The chain joins TRBV12-5 to TRBJ2-6; D is unresolved. Germline values: CDR1 LGHNT, CDR2 FRNRAP. V was trimmed by 6 bases and J by 8 bases, leaving 11 bases between them. The CDR3 sequence is 13 residues long. In DNA form, the CDR3 reads TGTGCTAGTGGCCGCCCGAATTCCAACGTCCTGACTTTC. It yields the protein CASGRPNSNVLTF. Filled out from reference TRBV12-5 and TRBJ2-6, the complete variable domain reads DARVTQTPRHKVTEMGQEVTMRCQPILGHNTVFWYRQTMMQGLELLAYFRNRAPLDDSGMPKDRFSAEMPDATLATLKIQPSEPRDSAVYFCASGRPNSNVLTFGAGSRLTVL.

The rearrangement joins TRBV19 to TRBJ2-1; D remains unclear. V shed 1 base and J shed 4 bases, with 8 bases lying between them. Looked up from germline, CDR1 is LNHDA and CDR2 is SQIVND (reference sequence). The CDR3 runs 14 residues. The CDR3 loop is CASSIGASYNEQFF. As DNA, the CDR3 is TGTGCCAGTAGTATAGGGGCTAGTTACAATGAGCAGTTCTTC.

This clone was observed a few times. The chain has TRBV15 and TRBJ2-2, with 10 bases aligning to TRBD2. Losses at the gene ends were 0 bases for V and 6 bases for J; bases not matched to a gene: 10. CDR3 length: 18 amino acids. The germline V gene has CDR1 LNHNV and CDR2 YYDKDF (reference sequence). The CDR3 protein is CATSRDLGGLAGAGELFF. In nucleotides, the CDR3 is TGTGCCACCAGCAGAGATTTGGGGGGGCTAGCGGGAGCCGGGGAGCTGTTTTTT.

This clone was found a few times. This chain links TRBV18 with TRBJ2-3; TRBD2 aligns across 11 bases. After removal of 3 bases from V and 2 bases from J, the junction contained 4 bases not matched to a gene. The germline V gene encodes CDR1 KGHSH and CDR2 LQKENI. The CDR3 is made up of 16 amino acids. The CDR3: CASSPIAGGPTDTQYF. DNA for the CDR3: TGTGCCAGCTCACCCATAGCGGGAGGGCCCACAGATACGCAGTATTTT.

The chain recombines TRBV5-5 with TRBJ1-1; D possibly corresponds to TRBD1 (5 bases). The CDR3 covers 14 residues. Trimming shortened V by 2 bases and J by 0 bases, and 8 bases separated the two germline ends. Germline-derived CDR1 and CDR2 are SGHKS and YYEKEE (reference sequence). The CDR3 loop reads CASSLGTMNTEAFF. Here the CDR3 DNA reads TGTGCCAGCAGCTTAGGGACTATGAACACTGAAGCTTTCTTT.

J is TRBJ2-3 and V is TRBV6-4, with TRBD1 matching over 8 bases. The trim removed 3 bases at V and 4 bases at J, leaving 6 bases unmatched. This CDR3 has 15 amino acids. Per the germline V gene, CDR1 is MRHNA and CDR2 is SNTAGT. The CDR3: CASSEGTGGADTQYF. The CDR3 DNA is TGTGCCAGCAGTGAAGGGACAGGCGGGGCAGATACGCAGTATTTT.

The gene calls are TRBV12-3 or TRBV12-4 and TRBJ2-3; the match to TRBD1 covers 8 bases. The CDR3 is made up of 12 amino acids. The J segment lost 8 bases and the V segment lost 6 bases, leaving 4 bases of the junction unmatched. The CDR3 sequence is CASRETGGTQYF. The CDR3 DNA is TGTGCCAGCAGGGAAACAGGGGGTACGCAGTATTTT.

The J gene is TRBJ2-7, the V gene TRBV7-2; 11 bases are a match to TRBD2. Germline V gene sequence: CDR1 SGHTA, CDR2 FQGNSA. V was pared by 0 bases and J by 6 bases, with 7 bases of the junction left unmatched. CDR3 length: 16 amino acids. This CDR3 is CASSLASTSGSLEQYF. DNA of the CDR3: TGTGCCAGCAGCTTAGCGTCTACTAGCGGGAGCCTCGAGCAGTACTTC.

This clone came up once. V usage is TRBV7-9 and J usage is TRBJ2-7; 15 nucleotides agree with TRBD2. The CDR3 covers 18 residues. The trim removed 6 bases at V and 0 bases at J, leaving 9 bases unmatched. The V gene's germline CDR1 is SEHNR and CDR2 FQNEAQ (reference sequence). CDR3 loop: CASRPPGLAGGLSYEQYF. As DNA, the CDR3 is TGTGCCAGCAGGCCGCCGGGACTAGCGGGAGGCCTCTCCTACGAGCAGTACTTC.

The V and J genes are TRBV30 and TRBJ1-1; no clear D gene. Germline values: CDR1 GTSNPN, CDR2 SVGIG (reference sequence). The length of the CDR3 is 13 residues. Trimming left V 5 bases short and J 0 bases short, with 10 bases between. The chain's CDR3 is CAWLKTMNTEAFF. For the CDR3, the DNA is TGTGCCTGGCTAAAAACGATGAACACTGAAGCTTTCTTT.

The V and J genes are TRBV20-1 and TRBJ2-2; 9 bases agree with TRBD1. The ends lost 3 bases at V and 4 bases at J; junction bases unmatched: 6. The germline gives CDR1 DFQATT, CDR2 SNEGSKA (reference sequence). The CDR3 is 15 residues long. CDR3 sequence reads: CSASPVTGGTGELFF. In nucleotides, the CDR3 is TGCAGTGCTAGTCCCGTGACAGGGGGCACCGGGGAGCTGTTTTTT.

This clone was seen only a few times. The V gene is TRBV6-4, the J gene TRBJ2-7; possibly TRBD1 or TRBD2 for D (6 bases each). V was shortened by 4 bases and J by 6 bases, with 7 bases between the two germline ends. CDR3 length equals 11 residues. Germline assignment: CDR1 MRHNA and CDR2 SNTAGT. CDR3 loop: CASSGGAEQYF. CDR3 in DNA: TGTGCCAGCAGTGGGGGGGCCGAGCAGTACTTC.

The genes are TRBV2 and TRBJ1-3; a possible D gene is TRBD1 (5 bases). V was shortened by 6 bases and J by 3 bases, with 15 bases between the two germline ends. Germline loops: CDR1 SNHLY, CDR2 FYNNEI. There are 15 residues in the CDR3. The CDR3 protein is CASRPPGDGGNTIYF. CDR3 nucleotides: TGTGCCAGCAGGCCCCCGGGGGATGGTGGAAACACCATATATTTT. Using reference TRBV2 and TRBJ1-3 for the parts outside the CDR3, the full variable domain is EPEVTQTPSHQVTQMGQEVILRCVPISNHLYFYWYRQILGQKVEFLVSFYNNEISEKSEIFDDQFSVERPDGSNFTLKIRSTKLEDSAMYFCASRPPGDGGNTIYFGEGSWLTVV.

The chain employs TRBV6-5 and TRBJ2-5, with 8 bases identical to TRBD1. The germline CDR1 and CDR2 sequences are MNHEY and SVGAGI. V shed 4 bases and J 4 bases; nucleotides not matched to a gene: 8. CDR3 size: 15 residues. CDR3 bases: TGTGCCAGCAGTTCCTCAGGGGGCATATCAGAGACCCAGTACTTC. Translated, it gives CASSSSGGISETQYF.

The rearrangement links TRBV6-5 to TRBJ2-7; D gene uncertain. V lost 2 bases and J lost 2, with 16 bases in between. From germline, CDR1 is MNHEY and CDR2 SVGAGI. The length of the CDR3 is 16 residues. CDR3: CASSYQNSTKTYEQYF. As DNA, the CDR3 is TGTGCCAGCAGTTACCAGAATAGCACCAAAACCTACGAGCAGTACTTC.

The rearrangement uses TRBV11-2 and TRBJ2-7; TRBD1 agrees at 7 bases. The CDR3 spans 15 residues. V was pared by 6 bases and J by 2 bases, with 10 bases of the junction left unmatched. Per the germline V gene, CDR1 is SGHAT and CDR2 is FQNNGV. CDR3: CASRPNRGRAYEQYF. In nucleotides, the CDR3 is TGTGCCAGCAGACCAAACAGGGGAAGGGCCTACGAGCAGTACTTC.

Details on this clone: Other DNA sequences within the sample encode an identical CDR3. The chain uses TRBV12-3 or TRBV12-4 and TRBJ2-1; D is perhaps TRBD2 (5 bases). V shed 6 bases and J shed 6 bases, with 9 bases lying between them. The CDR3 sequence is 12 residues long. This chain's CDR3 is CASSLGGNEQFF. The CDR3 bases are TGTGCCAGCAGCCTAGGAGGCAATGAGCAGTTCTTC.